The 2 T cell receptor beta chains reported below all come from one sample, sequenced in a study of T cell repertoires in cytomegalovirus infection. Via MiXCR, TCRdb re-called the reads, giving one row per CDR3 protein. The sample shows around 770,000 distinct CDR3 sequences, about 28% of them seen only once. The antigens these receptors bind are not known. The source was cultured CD8+ T cells from PBMCs, collected from culture after CMV antigen stimulation. All receptors come from a human donor in good health (CMV status not recorded). Some clones in this sample may be carry-over from other donors' samples.

The chain uses TRBV3-1 and TRBJ2-2; D ambiguous. The V gene lost 0 bases and the J gene lost 1 base, with 15 bases spanning the gap. The CDR3 contains 18 residues. Germline-derived CDR1 and CDR2 are LGHDT and YNNKEL (reference sequence). The CDR3 DNA follows: TGTGCCAGCAGCCAAGACGTTGAGAGAGACTTGAACACCGGGGAGCTGTTTTTT. Translating it yields CASSQDVERDLNTGELFF.

This chain uses TRBV6-5 with TRBJ1-3, with unresolved D. Trimming took off 0 bases at V and 0 bases at J, with 6 bases between the two ends. The CDR3 spans 15 residues. Germline V gives CDR1 MNHEY, CDR2 SVGAGI. In DNA form, the CDR3 reads TGTGCCAGCAGTTACTCGGGGTACTCTGGAAACACCATATATTTT. Translation: CASSYSGYSGNTIYF.